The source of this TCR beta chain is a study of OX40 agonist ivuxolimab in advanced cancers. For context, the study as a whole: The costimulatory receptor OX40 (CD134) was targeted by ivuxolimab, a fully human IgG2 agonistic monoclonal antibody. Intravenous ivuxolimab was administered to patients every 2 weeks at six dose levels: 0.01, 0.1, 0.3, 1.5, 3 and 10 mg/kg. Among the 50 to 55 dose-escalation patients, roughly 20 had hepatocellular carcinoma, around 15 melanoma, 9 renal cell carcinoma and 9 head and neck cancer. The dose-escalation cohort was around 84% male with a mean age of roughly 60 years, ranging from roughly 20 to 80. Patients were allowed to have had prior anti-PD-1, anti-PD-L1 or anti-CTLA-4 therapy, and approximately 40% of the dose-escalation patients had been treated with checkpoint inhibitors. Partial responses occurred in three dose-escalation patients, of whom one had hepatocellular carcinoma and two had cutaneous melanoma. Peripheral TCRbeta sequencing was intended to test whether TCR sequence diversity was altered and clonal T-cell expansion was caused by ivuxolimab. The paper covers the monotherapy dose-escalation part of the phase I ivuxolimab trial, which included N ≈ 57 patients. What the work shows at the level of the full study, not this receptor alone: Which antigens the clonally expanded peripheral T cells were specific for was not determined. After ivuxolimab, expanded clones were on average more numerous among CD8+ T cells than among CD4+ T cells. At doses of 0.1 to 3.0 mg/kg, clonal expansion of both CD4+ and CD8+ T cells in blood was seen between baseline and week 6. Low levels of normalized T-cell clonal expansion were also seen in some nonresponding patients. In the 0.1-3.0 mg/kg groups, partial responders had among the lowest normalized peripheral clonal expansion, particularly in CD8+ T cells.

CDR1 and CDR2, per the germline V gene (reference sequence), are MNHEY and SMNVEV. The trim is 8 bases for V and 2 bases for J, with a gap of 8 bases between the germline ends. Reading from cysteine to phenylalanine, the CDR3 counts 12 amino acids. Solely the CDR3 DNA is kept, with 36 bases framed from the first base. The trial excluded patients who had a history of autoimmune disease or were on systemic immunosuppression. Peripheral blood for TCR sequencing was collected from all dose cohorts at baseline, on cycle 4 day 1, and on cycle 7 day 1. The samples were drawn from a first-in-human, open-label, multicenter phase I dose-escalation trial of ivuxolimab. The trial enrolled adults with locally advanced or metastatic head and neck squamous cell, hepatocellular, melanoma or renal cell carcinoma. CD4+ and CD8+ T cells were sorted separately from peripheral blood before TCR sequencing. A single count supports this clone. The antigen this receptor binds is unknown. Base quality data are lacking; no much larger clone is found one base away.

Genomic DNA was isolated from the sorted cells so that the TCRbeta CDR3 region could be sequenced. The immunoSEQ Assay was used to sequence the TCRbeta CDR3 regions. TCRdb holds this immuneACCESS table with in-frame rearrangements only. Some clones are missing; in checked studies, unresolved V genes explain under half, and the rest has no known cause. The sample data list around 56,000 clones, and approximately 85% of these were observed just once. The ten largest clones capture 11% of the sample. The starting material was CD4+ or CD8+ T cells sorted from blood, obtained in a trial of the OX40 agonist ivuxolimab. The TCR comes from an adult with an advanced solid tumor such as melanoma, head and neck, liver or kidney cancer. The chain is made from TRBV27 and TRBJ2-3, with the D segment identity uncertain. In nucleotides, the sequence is TGTGCCAGCTCCCGCTCCACAGATACGCAGTATTTT. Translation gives CASSRSTDTQYF.